This T cell receptor (beta chain) was identified during a study of blood T cell repertoires in COVID-19. Study information: Samples of COVID-19 (acute and convalescent) were obtained from the United States, Italy and Spain.

The CDR3 extends over 13 amino acids. The germline V and J ends were trimmed by 3 bases and 6 bases, with 11 bases remaining between them. TCRdb's table, derived via immunoSEQ multiplex PCR, lists solely in-frame clones and lacks some. This sample has about 160,000 clones, with more than 70% found just once. The clonotype originates from a woman over 75 with active or convalescent COVID-19. This chain joins TRBV12-3 or TRBV12-4 and TRBJ1-2, with D tentatively TRBD1 (5 bases). Sequenced sample: peripheral blood. The CDR3 DNA reads TGTGCCAGCAGTTTTCCGGCAGGGCATGGCTACACCTTC. Protein sequence: CASSFPAGHGYTF.